The source of this T cell receptor (beta chain) is a study of blood T cell repertoires in COVID-19. The CDR3 loop spans 13 amino acids. CDR1 is MDHEN, CDR2 SYDVKM, per germline. V lost 7 bases, J lost 5 bases, and 11 bases lay in between. Here immunoSEQ multiplex PCR was the method, and the copy in TCRdb shows in-frame clones only, minus some. The sample has under 350,000 clones; around 86% are singletons. This receptor was identified in a woman aged 40 to 55 with acute COVID-19. The sample comprised PBMCs or T cells enriched from blood (not recorded which). The chain couples TRBV28 to TRBJ1-4; D remains unclear. This CDR3 is CASMEGRNEKLFF. The CDR3 coding sequence is TGTGCCAGCATGGAGGGTAGAAATGAAAAACTGTTTTTT.